These 19 T cell receptor beta chains came from one sample sequenced in a study of cytomegalovirus exposure and HLA in healthy donors. Clones were sequenced by immunoSEQ multiplex PCR, and TCRdb holds only the in-frame ones, with some missing. The profile covers 250,000 to 300,000 clones, with approximately 86% appearing a single time and 1% taken by the ten largest. Input material: PBMCs. The receptor source for this set is a young woman in good health and CMV-seronegative.

The CDR3 loop reads CAISGSNTGELFF. The CDR3 DNA sequence: TGTGCCATCAGTGGCAGTAACACCGGGGAGCTGTTTTTT. The chain carries TRBV10-3 and TRBJ2-2; D not resolved. V was clipped by 4 bases and J by 2 bases, with 5 bases between them. This CDR3 is built from 13 residues. Per germline, CDR1 ENHRY and CDR2 SYGVKD.

The gene calls are TRBV6-5 and TRBJ2-2, with D maybe TRBD2 (5 bases). The CDR3 length is 12 residues. Trimming took 6 bases from V and 5 from J, leaving 7 bases between them. Looked up from germline, CDR1 is MNHEY and CDR2 is SVGAGI. This CDR3 reads CASSRETGELFF. The CDR3 DNA follows: TGTGCCAGCAGCCGGGAAACCGGGGAGCTGTTTTTT.

CDR3 sequence: CASTRDSYNEQFF. CDR3 in DNA: TGTGCCAGCACAAGGGACAGCTACAATGAGCAGTTCTTC. The rearrangement joins TRBV27 to TRBJ2-1, with TRBD1 identical over 7 bases. Germline CDR1 reads MNHEY; CDR2 reads SMNVEV (reference sequence). Trimming at V came to 7 bases and at J to 3 bases, leaving 3 bases not matched to a gene. The CDR3 totals 13 residues.

The V and J genes are TRBV6-5 and TRBJ1-2; TRBD1 is a possible D gene (5 bases). Deletions cut 11 bases from V and 2 bases from J, with 15 bases between. Germline V gene lookup returns CDR1 MNHEY and CDR2 SVGAGI. The CDR3 length is 13 residues. This CDR3 is CASSGGNNYGYTF. The CDR3 region has the DNA TGTGCCTCATCCGGGGGGAACAACTATGGCTACACCTTC.

This sequence joins TRBV19 and TRBJ1-2; TRBD1 might be the D (6 bases). The CDR3 totals 17 residues. Germline CDR1 LNHDA, CDR2 SQIVND (reference sequence). Trimming shortened V by 8 bases and J by 4 bases, and 26 bases separated the two germline ends. The CDR3 nucleotides read TGTGCCAGTTCCACCGGGGAAAGGACAGAAAAAGTCTATGGCTACACCTTC. Translating gives CASSTGERTEKVYGYTF.

The chain couples TRBV6-5 to TRBJ1-1; TRBD1 matches at 8 bases. V trimming: 0 bases; J trimming: 5 bases; junction bases outside the gene matches: 2. Germline CDR1 and CDR2: MNHEY and SVGAGI. CDR3 length: 14 amino acids. CDR3 protein: CASSYSTGETEAFF. The CDR3, as DNA: TGTGCCAGCAGTTACTCGACAGGGGAAACTGAAGCTTTCTTT.

This chain uses TRBV5-1 with TRBJ1-2; 8 nucleotides match TRBD1. J gave up 2 bases and V 4 bases, and 10 bases lay outside the gene matches. CDR1 SGHRS and CDR2 YFSETQ come from the germline V gene. CDR3 size: 16 residues. CDR3 bases: TGCGCCAGCAGCCCCGGACAGGGTGGTCTCAACTATGGCTACACCTTC. This gives the protein CASSPGQGGLNYGYTF.

This clone is a singleton in its sample. J is TRBJ2-3 and V is TRBV7-9; D remains unclear. The CDR3 covers 13 residues. Germline values: CDR1 SEHNR, CDR2 FQNEAQ (reference sequence). V dropped 5 bases and J dropped 4 bases, with 10 bases sitting between them. CDR3 DNA sequence: TGTGCCAGCAGCCCCCGCCTAGCAGATACGCAGTATTTT. This gives the protein CASSPRLADTQYF.

This clone has just one count. The V call is TRBV18, the J call TRBJ1-3; 8 positions match TRBD1. J was trimmed by 3 bases and V by 4 bases; bases with no gene match: 5. The germline V gene has CDR1 KGHSH and CDR2 LQKENI. CDR3 length: 15 residues. CDR3 DNA sequence: TGTGCCAGCTCACGAGAACAGGGGGTTGGAAACACCATATATTTT. Translated, it gives CASSREQGVGNTIYF.

With regard to this clone: The junction differs from germline at one of its ends, possibly a read error. The chain carries TRBV7-7 and TRBJ1-3, with 10 bases fitting TRBD1. The CDR3 loop spans 15 amino acids. Germline loops: CDR1 SSHAT, CDR2 FNYEAQ (reference sequence). The DNA of the CDR3 is TGTGCTAGCAGCCTCGGGACAGGGGCTGGAAACACCATATATTTT. It yields the protein CASSLGTGAGNTIYF.

This rearrangement joins TRBV28 to TRBJ2-7; D is possibly TRBD2 (6 bases). Germline V lookup: CDR1 MDHEN, CDR2 SYDVKM. The CDR3 has 18 residues. V lost 6 bases, J lost 6 bases, and 30 bases lay in between. The CDR3 reads CASRPLGGGTGVRGEQYF. CDR3 sequence (DNA): TGTGCCAGCAGGCCGTTGGGGGGAGGAACGGGAGTGCGAGGCGAGCAGTACTTC.

This chain connects TRBV2 to TRBJ2-3; 7 bases match TRBD2. The V gene's germline CDR1 is SNHLY and CDR2 FYNNEI. V lost 7 bases to trimming and J lost 5 bases; unmatched junction nucleotides: 15. The CDR3 has 16 residues. As DNA, the CDR3 is TGTGCCAGCATTGACCCTAGCGGTGGCTATGGAGATACGCAGTATTTT. Protein product: CASIDPSGGYGDTQYF.

V usage is TRBV2 and J usage is TRBJ1-2, with D tentatively TRBD1 (6 bases). With 2 bases removed from V and 4 bases from J, the gap between germline ends came to 23 bases. Looked up from germline, CDR1 is SNHLY and CDR2 is FYNNEI. The CDR3 has 18 amino acids. The CDR3 bases are TGTGCCAGCAGTGAATTAAGGACAGCCGTCGACACTACCTATGGCTACACCTTC. Translating gives CASSELRTAVDTTYGYTF. The full variable domain, completed using reference TRBV2 and TRBJ1-2, is EPEVTQTPSHQVTQMGQEVILRCVPISNHLYFYWYRQILGQKVEFLVSFYNNEISEKSEIFDDQFSVERPDGSNFTLKIRSTKLEDSAMYFCASSELRTAVDTTYGYTFGSGTRLTVV.

The chain employs TRBV5-4 and TRBJ2-3; TRBD2 aligns across 7 bases. Unmatched junction bases numbered 16, after V lost 10 bases and J lost 5 bases. There are 15 residues in the CDR3. Germline CDR1 SGHNT, CDR2 YYREEE (reference sequence). This chain's CDR3 is CAYAWRGGLLDTQYF. The CDR3 DNA reads as TGTGCCTACGCCTGGAGGGGAGGGCTGCTAGATACGCAGTATTTT.

This chain joins TRBV18 and TRBJ2-7; D remains unclear. This CDR3 region has 15 residues. V lost 5 bases, J lost 4 bases, and 18 bases lay in between. The germline V gene has CDR1 KGHSH and CDR2 LQKENI. CDR3 in DNA: TGTGCCAGCTCATCTCTAGATGCCAGAATATACGAGCAGTACTTC. Residues: CASSSLDARIYEQYF.

V and J are TRBV2 and TRBJ1-6; perhaps TRBD1 as D (6 bases). The germline V gene encodes CDR1 SNHLY and CDR2 FYNNEI. Trimming took off 10 bases at V and 5 bases at J, with 15 bases between the two ends. The CDR3 has 14 amino acids. This CDR3 is CATGGRGNNSPLHF. CDR3 in DNA: TGTGCCACCGGGGGGCGGGGAAATAATTCACCCCTCCACTTT.

The CDR3 reads CASRELAAQETQYF. The CDR3 region has the DNA TGTGCCAGCAGGGAACTAGCGGCCCAAGAGACCCAGTACTTC. The chain links TRBV6-5 to TRBJ2-5; TRBD2 aligns across 8 bases. Germline trimming cut 6 bases from V and 1 base from J; bases unmatched to any gene: 4. From germline, CDR1 is MNHEY and CDR2 SVGAGI. This CDR3 is built from 14 residues.

The chain combines TRBV2 with TRBJ2-5, with 7 bases that match TRBD2. With 8 bases clipped from V and 4 bases from J, the junction kept 10 bases outside the gene matches. CDR3 length: 14 amino acids. Germline CDR1 is SNHLY and CDR2 is FYNNEI. The CDR3 coding sequence is TGTGCCAGCCTTGGAGGGAGGGCCCCAGAGACCCAGTACTTC. Translation: CASLGGRAPETQYF.

The genes are TRBV19 and TRBJ2-1, with 9 nucleotides matching TRBD1. V shed 3 bases and J 10 bases; nucleotides not matched to a gene: 10. The CDR3 is 15 residues long. Germline V lookup: CDR1 LNHDA, CDR2 SQIVND (reference sequence). CDR3 in amino acids: CASSIPGQGPAEQFF. DNA of the CDR3: TGTGCCAGTAGTATTCCCGGACAGGGGCCAGCAGAGCAGTTCTTC.